A single sample gave rise to the 3 T cell receptor beta chains below, sequenced in a study of control samples from healthy donors and cancer patients (TCRdb year 2020). The library was obtained by the immunoSEQ multiplex PCR assay. The table was pulled from immuneACCESS by TCRdb, which kept in-frame rearrangements only. Such tables lose some clones; where checked, under half of the loss comes from unresolved V genes, and the rest has no known cause. For this sample the table gives approximately 53,000 clones, of which 91% were detected only once. The top ten hold around 0.9% of the sample. The specimen was PBMCs. The source is a man aged 25 to 40 with colorectal cancer.

The V gene is TRBV5-5, the J gene TRBJ2-3; the D is unclear. The CDR3 extends over 14 amino acids. Trimming pared 1 base from V and 0 bases from J, leaving 6 bases between. Germline V gene data show CDR1 as SGHKS and CDR2 as YYEKEE (reference sequence). In DNA, the CDR3 is TGTGCCAGCAGCTTGTCCAGCAGCACAGATACGCAGTATTTT. Amino acid sequence: CASSLSSSTDTQYF.

V usage is TRBV9 and J usage is TRBJ2-7, with 8 bases lining up with TRBD1. CDR3 size: 14 residues. V lost 2 bases and J lost 3; bases outside the gene matches: 4. Germline loops: CDR1 SGDLS, CDR2 YYNGEE. The CDR3 reads CASSVGDRYYEQYF. CDR3 DNA sequence: TGTGCCAGCAGCGTGGGGGACAGGTACTACGAGCAGTACTTC. The full variable domain, rest sourced from reference TRBV9 and TRBJ2-7, is DSGVTQTPKHLITATGQRVTLRCSPRSGDLSVYWYQQSLDQGLQFLIQYYNGEERAKGNILERFSAQQFPDLHSELNLSSLELGDSALYFCASSVGDRYYEQYFGPGTRLTVT.

This clone was observed once. The chain carries TRBV30 and TRBJ1-3; D gene uncertain. This CDR3 is 15 amino acids long. The germline V and J ends were trimmed by 0 bases and 4 bases, with 13 bases remaining between them. Per germline, CDR1 GTSNPN and CDR2 SVGIG (reference sequence). The CDR3 sequence: CAWSVAGFSGNTIYF. CDR3 coding DNA: TGTGCCTGGAGTGTAGCGGGGTTCTCGGGAAACACCATATATTTT.